This T cell receptor (beta chain) was retrieved from a study of T-cell reconstitution after alpha-beta-depleted transplantation in children. General observations from the study: At the one-year point after transplant, T-cell counts and TCRbeta diversity were found to come mostly from T cells that had been newly produced.

Germline values: CDR1 MNHNS, CDR2 SASEGT. V was clipped by 10 bases and J by 0 bases; unmatched bases: 6. CDR3 length equals 14 residues. The library targeted TCRbeta and was prepared with unique molecular identifiers. TCRdb re-analysed the PCR reads in MiXCR, keeping a single row per CDR3 protein. The repertoire holds about 190,000 distinct CDR3 sequences, with around 10% as singletons. This clonotype was recorded at least ten times. Its antigen is undetermined. This sequence was found in a boy between 2 and 10 years old with acute myeloid leukemia, due to receive a stem cell transplant. The starting material was PBMCs, obtained before TCRalphabeta/CD19-depleted stem cell transplant. The chain uses TRBV6-1 and TRBJ1-3, with TRBD1 matching over 7 bases. The CDR3 loop is CATARQGSGNTIYF. The CDR3 DNA reads as TGTGCCACCGCCAGACAGGGCTCTGGAAACACCATATATTTT.